The 7 T cell receptor beta chains presented below share a single source sample, sequenced in a study of cytomegalovirus exposure and HLA in healthy donors (dated by TCRdb to the late 2010s). Library prep was done by the immunoSEQ multiplex PCR assay. For the multiplex PCR, a mixture combining 60 forward primers for TCR Vbeta segments and 13 reverse primers for TCR Jbeta segments was used. As stored in TCRdb, this immuneACCESS dataset retains in-frame rearrangements with V and J assigned. A fraction of the clones does not appear; measured against another copy, unresolved V genes explain less than half of the discrepancy, and the remainder lacks a known reason. Across this sample there are fewer than 110,000 clones, with around 76% seen only once. 9% to 12% of the sample lies in the top ten. The sample comprised PBMCs. The source is a woman between 18 and 30 years old in good health and CMV-seropositive.

The chain carries TRBV4-3 and TRBJ2-7; 13 bases line up with TRBD2. The CDR3 contains 15 residues. The V gene end was trimmed by 3 bases and the J gene end by 9 bases; junction bases not matched to a gene: 8. The germline CDR1 and CDR2 sequences are LGHNA and YSLEER. CDR3 protein: CASSQILAGGPGQYF. CDR3 bases: TGCGCCAGCAGCCAGATACTAGCGGGAGGGCCAGGGCAGTACTTC.

The chain carries TRBV5-1 and TRBJ2-5, with TRBD2 as a possible D gene (5 bases). Trimming took 0 bases from V and 1 from J, leaving 13 bases between them. CDR3 length: 16 amino acids. From germline, CDR1 is SGHRS and CDR2 YFSETQ. The CDR3: CASSLARTGRQETQYF. As DNA, the CDR3 is TGCGCCAGCAGCTTGGCTCGGACTGGACGCCAAGAGACCCAGTACTTC.

J is TRBJ1-2 and V is TRBV5-1, with TRBD1 matching 8 bases. The length of the CDR3 is 14 residues. The V segment lost 4 bases and the J segment 5 bases; nucleotides outside the gene matches: 7. Germline-derived CDR1 and CDR2 are SGHRS and YFSETQ. The CDR3 DNA follows: TGCGCCAGCAGCAACGCAGGGGGCGCGTATGGCTACACCTTC. This gives the protein CASSNAGGAYGYTF.

The chain carries TRBV7-3 and TRBJ1-1; D may be TRBD1 (6 bases). There are 14 residues in the CDR3. CDR1 is SGHTA, CDR2 FQGTGA, per germline. Trimming left V 6 bases short and J 6 bases short, with 17 bases between. CDR3 sequence: CASREGGGISEAFF. The CDR3 coding sequence is TGTGCCAGCAGGGAAGGGGGGGGAATTTCTGAAGCTTTCTTT.

This rearrangement joins TRBV7-3 to TRBJ2-7, with D possibly matching TRBD2 (5 bases). CDR3 length: 12 amino acids. From germline, CDR1 is SGHTA and CDR2 FQGTGA. The ends were cut back, 2 bases at V and 6 bases at J, with 8 bases in the middle. CDR3 DNA sequence: TGTGCCAGCAGCTTATCGGGAACCGAGCAGTACTTC. This encodes CASSLSGTEQYF.

The chain links TRBV9 to TRBJ1-1; a possible D gene is TRBD1 (5 bases). Deletions cut 4 bases from V and 6 bases from J, with 19 bases between. Per germline, CDR1 SGDLS and CDR2 YYNGEE. The CDR3 is made up of 15 amino acids. In DNA form, the CDR3 reads TGTGCCAGCAGCCCTAGGGGCTCCGGTACCGCTGAAGCTTTCTTT. Its protein product is CASSPRGSGTAEAFF.

This clone was observed a handful of times. V and J are TRBV5-6 and TRBJ1-1; tentatively, D is TRBD1 (5 bases). From germline, CDR1 is SGHDT and CDR2 YYEEEE. With 4 bases removed from V and 4 bases from J, the gap between germline ends came to 23 bases. The CDR3 length is 17 residues. In nucleotides, the CDR3 is TGTGCCAGCAGCGTCTTCGGACAAAGCTTTTACGGCACTGAAGCTTTCTTT. Its translation is CASSVFGQSFYGTEAFF.